Reported below is one TCR beta chain. Its cognate antigen is unknown. The data are from a study of blood T cells in healthy people across ages. Study-level findings and limits: A greater number of naive CD4+ cells and higher diversity distinguished long-lived donors from aged donors.

It was with a sample-barcoded 5' primer and a J-beta primer mix that a second PCR of about 6 to 12 cycles was run. Carrying 12 random nucleotides, a template-switch adaptor labeled each individual cDNA molecule. TCRdb used MiXCR to reprocess the 5' RACE reads, holding one entry per CDR3 protein. The repertoire includes hundreds of thousands of distinct CDR3 sequences, around a quarter of them detected once, and about 3% sits in the top ten. The CDR3 spans 18 residues. Germline CDR1 MNHEY, CDR2 SVGAGI. V trimming: 0 bases; J trimming: 4 bases; junction bases outside the gene matches: 9. The data also belong to a second study, concerning T cells of mothers and their children.

Sequenced material: blood. This receptor was obtained from a boy younger than 18 in good health. V is TRBV6-5 and J is TRBJ2-1; the match to TRBD1 covers 10 bases. The CDR3 is CASSYSPPGTGVYNEQFF. The CDR3 bases are TGTGCCAGCAGTTACTCTCCTCCCGGGACAGGGGTGTACAATGAGCAGTTCTTC.